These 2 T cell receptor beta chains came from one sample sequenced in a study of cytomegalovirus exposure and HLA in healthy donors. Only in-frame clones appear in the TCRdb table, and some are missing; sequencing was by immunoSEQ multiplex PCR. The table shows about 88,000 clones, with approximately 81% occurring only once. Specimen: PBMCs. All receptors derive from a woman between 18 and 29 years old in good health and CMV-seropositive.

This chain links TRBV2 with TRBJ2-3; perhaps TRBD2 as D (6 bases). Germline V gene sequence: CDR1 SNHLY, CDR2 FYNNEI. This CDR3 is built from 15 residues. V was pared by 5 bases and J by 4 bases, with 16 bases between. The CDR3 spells CASSTRDSGPDTQYF. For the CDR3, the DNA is TGTGCCAGCAGTACCCGGGACTCCGGTCCAGATACGCAGTATTTT.

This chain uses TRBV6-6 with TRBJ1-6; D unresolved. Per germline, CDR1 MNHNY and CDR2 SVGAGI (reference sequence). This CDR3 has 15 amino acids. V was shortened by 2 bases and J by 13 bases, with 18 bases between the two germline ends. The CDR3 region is CASSYQPRLLSPLHF. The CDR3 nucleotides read TGTGCCAGCAGTTACCAACCCCGTCTACTTTCCCCCCTCCACTTT.